This entry concerns a single T cell receptor (beta chain). What it recognizes is unknown. This sample was included in a study of PD-1 blockade in classical Hodgkin lymphoma. For the study at large: With a 2-week interval, patients received intravenous nivolumab at 3 mg/kg.

Time point: cycle 4 day 1 (C4D1), after about 6 weeks of nivolumab. No patient escaped relapse after autologous stem cell transplantation, and brentuximab vedotin exposure varied. Findings and limits, study-wide: There remain no defined causes for the repertoire differences, which possibly reflect disease activity or prior therapy. The diversity seen at baseline in complete responders resembled that of newly diagnosed patients. By C4D1, CD4+ diversity increased significantly, especially in complete responders.

CDR3 length: 16 amino acids. Per germline, CDR1 LNHDA and CDR2 SQIVND (reference sequence). With V trimmed by 5 bases and J by 4 bases, 9 bases remained unmatched. TCRdb's copy holds only in-frame clones and misses some; the assay was immunoSEQ multiplex PCR. The table has about 64,000 clones, under 95% seen once. The sample in question was peripheral blood mononuclear cells (PBMCs), obtained before the fourth cycle of nivolumab. The TCR was taken from a human donor with classical Hodgkin lymphoma. The rearrangement joins TRBV19 to TRBJ2-2, with TRBD1 matching 8 bases. The CDR3 nucleotides are TGTGCCAGTAGTTTATGGACAGGGCTGGGCACCGGGGAGCTGTTTTTT. Translated: CASSLWTGLGTGELFF.